What follows are 17 T cell receptor beta chains derived from one specimen sequenced in a study of blood T cell repertoires in COVID-19. The protocol was immunoSEQ multiplex PCR, while the TCRdb copy is restricted to in-frame clones and leaves out a portion. Of 150,000 to 200,000 clones listed, approximately 86% are singletons. Material: peripheral blood. The source is a man aged 45-60 years with active or convalescent COVID-19.

This rearrangement joins TRBV15 to TRBJ1-1; a possible D gene is TRBD1 (6 bases). CDR1 and CDR2 from the germline V gene are LNHNV and YYDKDF (reference sequence). V was cut by 5 bases and J by 3 bases, with 7 bases left in between. The CDR3 spans 12 residues. CDR3 amino acids: CATSRQDTEAFF. CDR3 sequence (DNA): TGTGCCACCAGCCGACAGGACACTGAAGCTTTCTTT.

The rearrangement uses TRBV7-2 and TRBJ2-1; TRBD1 is a possible D gene (5 bases). The CDR3 has 11 residues. The germline gives CDR1 SGHTA, CDR2 FQGNSA. V dropped 5 bases and J dropped 10 bases, with 9 bases sitting between them. DNA for the CDR3: TGTGCCAGCAGCCTGGGGCGGGAGCAGTTCTTC. It translates to CASSLGREQFF.

About this clone itself: Other DNA sequences from this sample encode an identical CDR3 as well. The gene calls are TRBV3-1 (or the pseudogene TRBV3-2) and TRBJ1-5; tentative D call: TRBD1 (6 bases). Trimming removed 4 bases from V and 3 bases from J, with 10 bases in between. This CDR3 has 14 amino acids. Germline CDR1 is LGHDT and CDR2 is YNNKEL (reference sequence). This CDR3 reads CASSRRDTNQPQHF. DNA for the CDR3: TGTGCCAGCAGCCGCCGGGACACCAATCAGCCCCAGCATTTT.

This clone has just one count. V is TRBV6-5 and J is TRBJ1-1; possibly TRBD1 for D (6 bases). There are 15 residues in the CDR3. Trimming left V 4 bases short and J 6 bases short, with 18 bases between. Germline V CDR1 and CDR2: MNHEY, SVGAGI. As DNA, the CDR3 is TGTGCCAGCAGTTCCCCCGGACAGCTTTACGCTGAAGCTTTCTTT. The encoded protein is CASSSPGQLYAEAFF.

This chain uses TRBV11-2 with TRBJ2-5; D possibly corresponds to TRBD1 (5 bases). This CDR3 spans 14 amino acids. Germline values: CDR1 SGHAT, CDR2 FQNNGV. V was trimmed by 1 base and J by 6 bases, leaving 12 bases between them. CDR3 loop: CASSLALAGKTQYF. In DNA, the CDR3 is TGTGCCAGCAGCTTAGCGTTGGCAGGGAAGACCCAGTACTTC.

This clone has just one count. The chain uses TRBV9 and TRBJ1-3; D gene unclear. CDR1 SGDLS and CDR2 YYNGEE come from the germline V gene. The CDR3 contains 14 residues. Trimming took 3 bases from V and 0 from J, leaving 7 bases between them. The CDR3 region is CASSEPNSGNTIYF. DNA of the CDR3: TGTGCCAGCAGCGAGCCTAACTCTGGAAACACCATATATTTT.

The chain uses TRBV12-5 and TRBJ2-7, with D perhaps matching TRBD1 (5 bases). Deletions cut 0 bases from V and 5 bases from J, with 14 bases between. The CDR3 spans 15 residues. In germline, CDR1 is LGHNT, CDR2 FRNRAP. The CDR3 DNA follows: TGTGCTAGTGGTTTGGTAAGGGGCTTGAGCGACGAGCAGTACTTC. This codes for CASGLVRGLSDEQYF.

The chain uses TRBV14 and TRBJ2-1; the match to TRBD2 covers 9 bases. V lost 2 bases and J lost 10; bases outside the gene matches: 12. Germline assignment: CDR1 SGHDN and CDR2 FVKESK. This CDR3 is 16 amino acids long. In DNA, the CDR3 is TGTGCCAGCAGCCAATTAACTAGCGGGCGTAGTCGGGAGCAGTTCTTC. Translated: CASSQLTSGRSREQFF.

This sequence joins TRBV5-1 and TRBJ2-1, with D unclear. The V and J ends lost 4 bases and 0 bases respectively, with 5 bases between them. The CDR3 totals 13 residues. CDR1 and CDR2 from the germline V gene are SGHRS and YFSETQ. CDR3 in DNA: TGCGCCAGCAGCCTGAGCTCCTACAATGAGCAGTTCTTC. Translating gives CASSLSSYNEQFF.

The CDR3 region is CASSLMGQKNEKLFF. CDR3 DNA: TGTGCCAGCAGTTTAATGGGACAGAAGAATGAAAAACTGTTTTTT. The rearrangement joins TRBV6-5 to TRBJ1-4, with 7 bases that match TRBD1. V lost 4 bases to trimming and J lost 5 bases; unmatched junction nucleotides: 7. The CDR3 extends over 15 amino acids. Germline CDR1 is MNHEY and CDR2 is SVGAGI.

The rearrangement uses TRBV11-2 and TRBJ2-6, with D possibly being TRBD2 (5 bases). V was shortened by 0 bases and J by 0 bases, with 15 bases between the two germline ends. This CDR3 contains 19 residues. From germline, CDR1 is SGHAT and CDR2 FQNNGV. The CDR3 nucleotides are TGTGCCAGCAGCTTAGATCGGGTGAGGGCGGACTCTGGGGCCAACGTCCTGACTTTC. Residues: CASSLDRVRADSGANVLTF.

V and J are TRBV19 and TRBJ1-5; D is perhaps TRBD1 (6 bases). Germline V gene data show CDR1 as LNHDA and CDR2 as SQIVND (reference sequence). The CDR3 has 15 residues. Trimming cost V 5 bases and J 8 bases, with 19 bases left between them. DNA for the CDR3: TGTGCCAGTAGTCCTGACACAGGGACAATCGAGCCCCAGCATTTT. Protein: CASSPDTGTIEPQHF.

This clone was seen only once. The V and J genes are TRBV5-1 and TRBJ1-1; 7 bases are a match to TRBD1. Unmatched junction bases numbered 7, after V lost 1 base and J lost 4 bases. Germline CDR1 SGHRS, CDR2 YFSETQ. This CDR3 has 15 residues. The CDR3 spells CASSLQGVGGTEAFF. In nucleotides, the CDR3 is TGCGCCAGCAGCTTGCAGGGGGTCGGCGGCACTGAAGCTTTCTTT.

The chain has TRBV19 and TRBJ2-7; 11 bases are shared with TRBD1. The CDR3 spans 15 residues. J gave up 6 bases and V 2 bases, and 6 bases lay outside the gene matches. Germline CDR1 is LNHDA and CDR2 is SQIVND (reference sequence). The CDR3 loop is CASSILDRGRLEQYF. The DNA of the CDR3 is TGTGCCAGTAGTATACTGGACAGGGGGCGGCTCGAGCAGTACTTC. The full variable domain, rest sourced from reference TRBV19 and TRBJ2-7, is DGGITQSPKYLFRKEGQNVTLSCEQNLNHDAMYWYRQDPGQGLRLIYYSQIVNDFQKGDIAEGYSVSREKKESFPLTVTSAQKNPTAFYLCASSILDRGRLEQYFGPGTRLTVT.

Only one count was recorded for this clone. CDR3 residues: CASSTYTGQTPYEQYF. CDR3 sequence (DNA): TGTGCCAGCAGCACGTACACAGGACAGACTCCCTACGAGCAGTACTTC. The chain has TRBV5-6 and TRBJ2-7, with D tentatively TRBD1 (6 bases). This CDR3 region has 16 residues. Trimming took off 4 bases at V and 2 bases at J, with 19 bases between the two ends. Germline CDR1 is SGHDT and CDR2 is YYEEEE.

The gene calls are TRBV12-3 or TRBV12-4 and TRBJ2-7, with TRBD1 matching over 10 bases. The CDR3 is 13 residues long. Trimming at V came to 8 bases and at J to 3 bases, leaving 4 bases not matched to a gene. The CDR3 nucleotides read TGTGCCAGCGGGGGGACAGGGGTCTACGAGCAGTACTTC. It is translated as CASGGTGVYEQYF.

V gene TRBV14 combines with J gene TRBJ1-2; D not certain. The germline V gene encodes CDR1 SGHDN and CDR2 FVKESK. V shed 0 bases and J shed 7 bases, with 6 bases lying between them. The CDR3 consists of 12 residues. In nucleotides, the CDR3 is TGTGCCAGCAGCCAAGATCGTCGTGGCTACACCTTC. Protein sequence: CASSQDRRGYTF.